Listed below are T cell receptor beta chains from one sample, sequenced in a study of blood T cell repertoires in COVID-19. Profiling relied on immunoSEQ multiplex PCR, and the TCRdb table lists in-frame clones only, not all of them. This sample has about 270,000 clones; more than 85% occur once, and the top ten carry around 2.8%. The specimen was PBMCs or T cells enriched from blood (not recorded which). These receptors came from a man in his forties who had been exposed to COVID-19. Each CDR3 is given with its conserved first and last residue. A D gene is named only where the DNA matches it firmly. Only part of the rows carry a size: once, few, many, or a class if the clone is expanded.

d_gene: TRBD2; abundance: .; j_gene: TRBJ2-7; v_gene: TRBV19; CDR3nt: TGTGCCAGTAGTGGATCTAGCGGGAGGGCCTTTCCCGAGCAGTACTTC; CDR3aa: CASSGSSGRAFPEQYF
d_gene: .; abundance: .; j_gene: TRBJ1-5; v_gene: TRBV30; CDR3nt: TGTGCCTGGAGTGTGGGCCTGAGCAATCAGCCCCAGCATTTT; CDR3aa: CAWSVGLSNQPQHF
d_gene: .; abundance: .; j_gene: TRBJ1-5; v_gene: TRBV3-1/TRBV3-2; CDR3nt: TGTGCCAGCAGCCCAAGAGGAGGGGATCAGCCCCAGCATTTT; CDR3aa: CASSPRGGDQPQHF
d_gene: TRBD1; abundance: .; j_gene: TRBJ1-6; v_gene: TRBV7-9; CDR3nt: TGTGCCAGCAGCTTACTCCAGGGGGCGTCACCCCTCCACTTT; CDR3aa: CASSLLQGASPLHF
d_gene: TRBD2; abundance: many; j_gene: TRBJ2-1; v_gene: TRBV12-3/TRBV12-4; CDR3nt: TGTGCCAGCGACGGGCGGGAGGGCAATGAGCAGTTCTTC; CDR3aa: CASDGREGNEQFF
d_gene: TRBD2; abundance: .; j_gene: TRBJ2-1; v_gene: TRBV5-8; CDR3nt: TGTGCCAGCAGCCCGGGACTAGCGGGAGGGTTCTACAATGAGCAGTTCTTC; CDR3aa: CASSPGLAGGFYNEQFF
d_gene: TRBD2; abundance: .; j_gene: TRBJ2-7; v_gene: TRBV27; CDR3nt: TGTGCCAGCAGAGGTTGGCGGGAGGACGAGCAGTACTTC; CDR3aa: CASRGWREDEQYF
d_gene: TRBD2; abundance: .; j_gene: TRBJ2-7; v_gene: TRBV28; CDR3nt: TGTGCCAGCAGTTTGCTAGCGGGAGGCCCCAACCAATACGAGCAGTACTTC; CDR3aa: CASSLLAGGPNQYEQYF
d_gene: .; abundance: .; j_gene: TRBJ2-7; v_gene: TRBV6-2/TRBV6-3; CDR3nt: TGTGCCAGCAGTCGCCCCCTCCGACAGGTCTCCTACGAGCAGTACTTC; CDR3aa: CASSRPLRQVSYEQYF
d_gene: .; abundance: .; j_gene: TRBJ1-1; v_gene: TRBV28; CDR3nt: TGTGCCAGCAGTCTACCCGAGGGGGTACGAACTGAAGCTTTCTTT; CDR3aa: CASSLPEGVRTEAFF
d_gene: .; abundance: .; j_gene: TRBJ2-1; v_gene: TRBV27; CDR3nt: TGTGCCAGCAGTTCCGCTGGCGGCTCGTACAATGAGCAGTTCTTC; CDR3aa: CASSSAGGSYNEQFF
d_gene: .; abundance: .; j_gene: TRBJ1-1; v_gene: TRBV28; CDR3nt: TGTGCCAGCAGATCCTCCAGGGGTTCTCCTGAAGCTTTCTTT; CDR3aa: CASRSSRGSPEAFF
d_gene: .; abundance: few; j_gene: TRBJ1-5; v_gene: TRBV5-6; CDR3nt: TGTGCCAGCAGCTACCAGGGGTATCAGCCCCAGCATTTT; CDR3aa: CASSYQGYQPQHF
d_gene: .; abundance: .; j_gene: TRBJ2-3; v_gene: TRBV5-1; CDR3nt: TGCGCCAGCAGCACCGGCGGAGGAACAGATACGCAGTATTTT; CDR3aa: CASSTGGGTDTQYF
d_gene: .; abundance: .; j_gene: TRBJ2-3; v_gene: TRBV11-2; CDR3nt: TGTGCCAGCACCCAGGGCACAGGGACAGATACGCAGTATTTT; CDR3aa: CASTQGTGTDTQYF
d_gene: TRBD1; abundance: .; j_gene: TRBJ1-4; v_gene: TRBV18; CDR3nt: TGTGCCAGCTCATCTGCCGGACAGGGCAGGAATGAAAAACTGTTTTTT; CDR3aa: CASSSAGQGRNEKLFF
d_gene: .; abundance: once; j_gene: TRBJ2-1; v_gene: TRBV6-4; CDR3nt: TGTGCCAGCAGTGACTTGGTCGGGGGATTCAACTACAATGAGCAGTTCTTC; CDR3aa: CASSDLVGGFNYNEQFF
d_gene: TRBD2; abundance: .; j_gene: TRBJ2-5; v_gene: TRBV7-6; CDR3nt: TGTGCCAGCAGCTTAGGGGCTAGCGGCCAAGAGACCCAGTACTTC; CDR3aa: CASSLGASGQETQYF
d_gene: .; abundance: .; j_gene: TRBJ2-1; v_gene: TRBV7-9; CDR3nt: TGTGCCAGCCTGGAGGGCCGCATGGATGAGCAGTTCTTC; CDR3aa: CASLEGRMDEQFF
d_gene: .; abundance: few; j_gene: TRBJ2-7; v_gene: TRBV7-3; CDR3nt: TGTGCCAGCAGCTTATTAGGCGGGGCCTACGAGCAGTACTTC; CDR3aa: CASSLLGGAYEQYF
d_gene: .; abundance: .; j_gene: TRBJ2-1; v_gene: TRBV11-2; CDR3nt: TGTGCCAGCAGCGACCGACCTACTAGCTCATCCCTCAATGAGCAGTTCTTC; CDR3aa: CASSDRPTSSSLNEQFF
d_gene: .; abundance: .; j_gene: TRBJ1-1; v_gene: TRBV25-1; CDR3nt: TGTGCCAGCAGTGAAGACCGAGGCACTGAAGCTTTCTTT; CDR3aa: CASSEDRGTEAFF
d_gene: .; abundance: once; j_gene: TRBJ2-1; v_gene: TRBV2; CDR3nt: TGTGCCAGCAGTGAAGGGTGGCAGCGCGAGCAGTTCTTC; CDR3aa: CASSEGWQREQFF
d_gene: TRBD1; abundance: .; j_gene: TRBJ2-3; v_gene: TRBV12-5; CDR3nt: TGTGCTAGTGGTGACGACAGGGCTTCTAGCACAGATACGCAGTATTTT; CDR3aa: CASGDDRASSTDTQYF
d_gene: .; abundance: .; j_gene: TRBJ2-5; v_gene: TRBV2; CDR3nt: TGTGCCAGCATGGAGGAGACAAAAGAGACCCAGTACTTC; CDR3aa: CASMEETKETQYF
d_gene: TRBD2; abundance: .; j_gene: TRBJ2-7; v_gene: TRBV4-2; CDR3nt: TGTACCAGCAGCCAAGATCTGGGAGGGCTCTACGAGCAGTACTTC; CDR3aa: CTSSQDLGGLYEQYF
d_gene: TRBD1; abundance: .; j_gene: TRBJ1-1; v_gene: TRBV15; CDR3nt: TGTGCCACCAGCACCGGACAGGGGGTTTTGACGACTGAAGCTTTCTTT; CDR3aa: CATSTGQGVLTTEAFF
d_gene: .; abundance: .; j_gene: TRBJ2-3; v_gene: TRBV2; CDR3nt: TGTGCCAGCAGGGAGCCGGGGACAGATACGCAGTATTTT; CDR3aa: CASREPGTDTQYF
d_gene: .; abundance: .; j_gene: TRBJ1-1; v_gene: TRBV6-1; CDR3nt: TGTGCCAGCAGTGAAACGGGGAACACTGAAGCTTTCTTT; CDR3aa: CASSETGNTEAFF